A single TCR beta chain is shown here with its context. The data stem from a study of blood T cell repertoires in COVID-19. Overall study: The origin of the acute and convalescent COVID-19 samples was the United States, Italy and Spain. Nucleic acid was either cDNA or gDNA, and it came from T cells, B-cell-depleted T cells, or PBMCs.

As originally analysed: Amplification with reference gene primers provided the estimates of nucleated cell counts. TCRdb keeps only in-frame clones here, not all; method: immunoSEQ multiplex PCR. V and J calls plus clone size are reproduced from that table; the DNA served to infer D and trimming. The repertoire has about 220,000 clones, 75% to 90% of them found once; the top ten carry 0.72%. With V trimmed by 5 bases and J by 4 bases, 11 bases remained unmatched. The CDR3 length is 16 residues. The germline gives CDR1 SGHTA, CDR2 FQGNSA. This TCR came from a man aged 40-55 years with acute or convalescent COVID-19. The V and J genes are TRBV7-2 and TRBJ2-1, with 7 positions matching TRBD2. The sequenced sample consisted of peripheral blood. The CDR3 DNA is TGTGCCAGCAGCCCTGAGGCTAGCGGAGGTTACAATGAGCAGTTCTTC. It encodes CASSPEASGGYNEQFF.